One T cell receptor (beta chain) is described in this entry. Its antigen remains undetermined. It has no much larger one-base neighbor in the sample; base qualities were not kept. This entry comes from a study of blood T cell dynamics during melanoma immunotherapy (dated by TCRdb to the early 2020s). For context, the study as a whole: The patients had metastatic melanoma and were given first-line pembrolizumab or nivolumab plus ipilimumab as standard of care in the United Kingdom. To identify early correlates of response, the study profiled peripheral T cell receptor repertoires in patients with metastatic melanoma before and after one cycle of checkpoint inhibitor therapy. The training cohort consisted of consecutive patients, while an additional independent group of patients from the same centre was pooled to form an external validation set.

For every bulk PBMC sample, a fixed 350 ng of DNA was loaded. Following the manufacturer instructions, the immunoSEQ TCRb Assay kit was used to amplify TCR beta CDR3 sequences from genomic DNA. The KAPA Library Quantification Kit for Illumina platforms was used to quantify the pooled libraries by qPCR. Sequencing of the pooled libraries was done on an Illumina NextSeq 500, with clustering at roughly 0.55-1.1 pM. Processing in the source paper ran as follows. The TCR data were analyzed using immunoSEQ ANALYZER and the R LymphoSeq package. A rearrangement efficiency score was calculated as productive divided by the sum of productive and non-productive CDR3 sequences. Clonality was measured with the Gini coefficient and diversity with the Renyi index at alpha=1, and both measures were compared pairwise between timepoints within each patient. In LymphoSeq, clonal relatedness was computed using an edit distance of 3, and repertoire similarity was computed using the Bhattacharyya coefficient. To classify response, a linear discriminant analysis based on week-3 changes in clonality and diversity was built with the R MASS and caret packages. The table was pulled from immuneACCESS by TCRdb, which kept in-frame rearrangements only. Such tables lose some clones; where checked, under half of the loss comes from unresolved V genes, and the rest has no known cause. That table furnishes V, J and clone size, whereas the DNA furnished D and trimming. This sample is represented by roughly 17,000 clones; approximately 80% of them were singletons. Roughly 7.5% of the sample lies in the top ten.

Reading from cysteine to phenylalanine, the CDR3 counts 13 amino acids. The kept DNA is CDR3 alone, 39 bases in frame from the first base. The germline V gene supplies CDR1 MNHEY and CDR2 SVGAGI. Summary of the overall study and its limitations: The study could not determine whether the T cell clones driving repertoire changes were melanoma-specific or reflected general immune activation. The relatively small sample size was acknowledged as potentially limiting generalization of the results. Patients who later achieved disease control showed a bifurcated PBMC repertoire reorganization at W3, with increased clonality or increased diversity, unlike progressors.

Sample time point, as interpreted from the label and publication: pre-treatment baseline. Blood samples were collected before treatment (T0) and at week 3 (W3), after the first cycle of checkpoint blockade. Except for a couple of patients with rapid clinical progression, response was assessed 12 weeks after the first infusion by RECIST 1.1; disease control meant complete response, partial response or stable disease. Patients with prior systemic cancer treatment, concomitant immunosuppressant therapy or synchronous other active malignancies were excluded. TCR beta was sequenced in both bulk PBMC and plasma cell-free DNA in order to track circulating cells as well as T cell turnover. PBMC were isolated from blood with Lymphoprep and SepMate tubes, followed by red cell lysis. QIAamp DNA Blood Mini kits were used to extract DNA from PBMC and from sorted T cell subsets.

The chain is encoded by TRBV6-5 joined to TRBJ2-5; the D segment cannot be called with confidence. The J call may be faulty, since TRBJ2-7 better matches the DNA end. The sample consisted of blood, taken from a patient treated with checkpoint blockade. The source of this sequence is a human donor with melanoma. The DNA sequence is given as TGTGCCAGCAGTTACTCGATAGTCCGCGAGCAGTACTTC. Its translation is CASSYSIVREQYF.